Given below is one T cell receptor (beta chain) in context. Its antigen is not known. These data come from a study of T cell responses to AZD1222 COVID-19 vaccine. Study summary: It was second doses at about 4 or about 12 weeks that were pooled.

Study-wide points: Donors were largely white British and mainly female; clonal diversity was possibly underestimated. CD4 TCRs associated with vaccination spanned spike, dominating at 160-218 and 743-854. Rises in breadth and depth of Spike-specific TCRs came after two AZD1222 doses.

TCRdb's table, derived via immunoSEQ multiplex PCR, lists solely in-frame clones and lacks some. The sample carries about 60,000 clones, 65% to 90% recorded once. This CDR3 has 13 residues. This clonotype was obtained from an adult in good health. The source material was peripheral blood, sampled on day 0 of AZD1222 vaccination. The gene calls are TRBV1 and TRBJ1-4. TRBV1 is reported as a pseudogene. CDR3 in amino acids: CTSSQEVHEKLFF. For the CDR3, the DNA is TGCACCAGCAGCCAAGAGGTGCACGAAAAACTGTTTTTT.